This is a list of T cell receptor beta chains from one sample in a study of shared clonotypes between healthy human individuals. Some clones are missing from TCRdb's copy, which holds only in-frame ones; the method was immunoSEQ multiplex PCR. The table includes roughly 700,000 clones, about 92% detected once. Material: memory CD8+ T cells from PBMCs. The receptors shown here come from a man between 18 and 35 years old in good health. Some clones in this sample may be carry-over from other donors' samples. The CDR3 runs from the conserved cysteine through the conserved F or W. A D gene is named only where the DNA matches it firmly. Only some rows state a clone size, as once, few, many or a class for expanded clones.

d_call	clone_size	v_call	j_call	cdr3_aa	cdr3_nt
.	.	TRBV4-3	TRBJ2-7	CASSQDTASYEQYF	TGCGCCAGCAGCCAAGATACAGCTTCCTACGAGCAGTACTTC
.	.	TRBV27	TRBJ1-5	CASSSRWKGDQPQHF	TGTGCCAGCAGTTCCCGTTGGAAGGGGGATCAGCCCCAGCATTTT
.	.	TRBV4-1	TRBJ2-5	CASSQPQIQETQYF	TGCGCCAGCAGCCAACCACAGATCCAAGAGACCCAGTACTTC
.	once	TRBV29-1	TRBJ1-2	CSVGPEEGYGYTF	TGCAGCGTTGGGCCCGAGGAGGGGTATGGCTACACCTTC
TRBD1	.	TRBV7-9	TRBJ1-2	CASSFAGGHDGYTF	TGTGCCAGCAGCTTCGCAGGGGGGCATGATGGCTACACCTTC
.	.	TRBV11-2	TRBJ1-2	CASSLDRTGFYGYTF	TGTGCCAGCAGCTTAGACCGGACGGGATTCTATGGCTACACCTTC
.	.	TRBV9	TRBJ2-1	CASSVATGNEQFF	TGTGCCAGCAGCGTCGCCACAGGGAATGAGCAGTTCTTC
.	.	TRBV27	TRBJ2-7	CASSLIGPDGPSFKQYF	TGTGCCAGCAGCCTAATCGGTCCGGACGGACCTTCGTTCAAGCAGTACTTC
.	.	TRBV6-5	TRBJ2-2	CASSYYAGELFF	TGTGCCAGCAGTTACTATGCTGGGGAGCTGTTTTTT
.	.	TRBV6-5	TRBJ2-7	CASSLASDPYEQYF	TGTGCCAGCAGTTTGGCTAGCGACCCCTACGAGCAGTACTTC
TRBD2	once	TRBV27	TRBJ2-3	CASRTTIAGVRDTQYF	TGTGCCAGCAGGACCACTATCGCGGGAGTAAGAGATACGCAGTATTTT
TRBD2	.	TRBV11-2	TRBJ2-1	CASSLGLRGASGRGNEQFF	TGTGCCAGCAGCTTAGGCCTCCGTGGGGCTAGCGGGAGGGGCAATGAGCAGTTCTTC
.	.	TRBV27	TRBJ1-5	CASSPMGVNQPQHF	TGTGCCAGCAGTCCCATGGGGGTTAATCAGCCCCAGCATTTT
.	.	TRBV2	TRBJ1-2	CASSPGRESYGYTF	TGTGCCAGCAGCCCGGGCAGGGAATCCTATGGCTACACCTTC
TRBD2	.	TRBV15	TRBJ2-7	CATSREIAGGISGEQYF	TGTGCCACCAGCAGAGAGATAGCGGGAGGTATATCGGGGGAGCAGTACTTC
.	.	TRBV2	TRBJ1-5	CASSSILGNQPQHF	TGTGCCAGCAGTAGTATCCTCGGCAATCAGCCCCAGCATTTT
.	.	TRBV9	TRBJ2-1	CASSVEQRALYNEQFF	TGTGCCAGCAGCGTAGAACAGCGCGCCCTTTACAATGAGCAGTTCTTC
TRBD1	.	TRBV28	TRBJ2-1	CASFERGRDEQFF	TGTGCCAGCTTCGAGAGGGGGCGCGATGAGCAGTTCTTC
.	many	TRBV19	TRBJ1-1	CASSMEWGISSEAFF	TGTGCCAGTAGTATGGAATGGGGGATTAGCTCTGAAGCTTTCTTT
.	.	TRBV6-1	TRBJ1-5	CASSPGSLEPQHF	TGTGCCAGCAGTCCCGGGTCCCTCGAGCCCCAGCATTTT
.	.	TRBV5-6	TRBJ1-1	CASSLVAGITEAFF	TGTGCCAGCAGCTTGGTGGCGGGGATCACTGAAGCTTTCTTT
.	.	TRBV28	TRBJ2-2	CASSPLSGALTGELFF	TGTGCCAGCAGCCCCCTATCCGGGGCGCTGACCGGGGAGCTGTTTTTT
TRBD1	.	TRBV9	TRBJ1-3	CASSVAGGAGNTIYF	TGTGCCAGCAGCGTAGCAGGGGGGGCTGGAAACACCATATATTTT
.	.	TRBV6-5	TRBJ2-5	CASRYTGSETQYF	TGTGCCAGCAGATACACAGGGTCAGAGACCCAGTACTTC
TRBD1	.	TRBV5-1	TRBJ2-3	CASSYRDRGRDTQYF	TGCGCCAGCAGCTACCGGGACAGGGGGCGAGATACGCAGTATTTT
TRBD2	once	TRBV2	TRBJ2-3	CASLAGGPTDTQYF	TGTGCCAGCTTGGCGGGAGGGCCCACAGATACGCAGTATTTT
.	.	TRBV13	TRBJ2-7	CASSFTPGLFYEQYF	TGTGCCAGCAGCTTTACACCGGGACTCTTCTACGAGCAGTACTTC
TRBD2	.	TRBV15	TRBJ2-3	CATSGRAGRTDTQYF	TGTGCCACCAGCGGGAGGGCAGGCCGCACAGATACGCAGTATTTT
TRBD2	.	TRBV28	TRBJ2-1	CASSLLAGGSEQFF	TGTGCCAGCAGTTTACTAGCGGGAGGCAGTGAGCAGTTCTTC
.	.	TRBV5-1	TRBJ2-1	CASSPGDSSEQFF	TGCGCCAGCAGCCCGGGGGACAGCAGTGAGCAGTTCTTC
.	.	TRBV7-9	TRBJ1-6	CASSPPTSSYNSPLHF	TGTGCCAGCAGCCCCCCTACCAGCTCCTATAATTCACCCCTCCACTTT
TRBD1	.	TRBV29-1	TRBJ2-2	CSVEDRRGHTGELFF	TGCAGCGTTGAAGACCGCAGGGGGCACACCGGGGAGCTGTTTTTT
TRBD1	.	TRBV10-3	TRBJ1-4	CAISESTGLNEKLFF	TGTGCCATCAGTGAGTCGACAGGGCTCAATGAAAAACTGTTTTTT
TRBD1	.	TRBV5-1	TRBJ1-1	CASSLVQGAYGDTEAFF	TGCGCCAGCAGCTTGGTGCAGGGGGCGTATGGGGACACTGAAGCTTTCTTT
.	.	TRBV29-1	TRBJ1-2	CSATSGEESYGYTF	TGCAGCGCTACTTCAGGGGAGGAGAGCTATGGCTACACCTTC
.	.	TRBV2	TRBJ2-7	CASSGVRSGEQYF	TGTGCCAGCAGTGGGGTCCGCTCGGGGGAGCAGTACTTC
.	once	TRBV30	TRBJ1-3	CAWSHDNGNTIYF	TGTGCCTGGAGTCATGACAACGGAAACACCATATATTTT
TRBD2	.	TRBV7-6	TRBJ2-2	CASSLGTSGRTGELFF	TGTGCCAGCAGCTTAGGGACTAGCGGGAGAACCGGGGAGCTGTTTTTT
.	.	TRBV5-5	TRBJ1-5	CASSLGPGEPRLGRGQPQHF	TGTGCCAGCAGCTTGGGACCGGGAGAACCCAGGTTGGGGCGAGGTCAGCCCCAGCATTTT
.	.	TRBV25-1	TRBJ2-1	CASSEGLVNEQFF	TGTGCCAGCAGTGAAGGACTCGTCAATGAGCAGTTCTTC
TRBD1	.	TRBV4-1	TRBJ1-3	CASSQSRGPGNTIYF	TGCGCCAGCAGCCAGTCCAGGGGGCCCGGAAACACCATATATTTT